This T cell receptor beta chain was identified in a study of blood T cell repertoires in COVID-19. Method: immunoSEQ multiplex PCR; TCRdb's copy keeps in-frame clones and lacks some. The table has around 180,000 clones, approximately 80% seen once. Recovered status in Cohort 3 required two negative PCRs, clearance, or symptom resolution. The sample comprised PBMCs or T cells enriched from blood (not recorded which). The sequence was obtained from a man in his forties or fifties who had recovered from COVID-19.

The CDR3 here is CASSFVADTGELFF. In DNA, the CDR3 is TGTGCCAGCAGTTTCGTCGCGGACACCGGGGAGCTGTTTTTT. The J gene is TRBJ2-2, the V gene TRBV2; no clear D. Germline CDR1 and CDR2: SNHLY and FYNNEI. The germline V and J ends were trimmed by 5 bases and 3 bases, with 10 bases remaining between them. The CDR3 has 14 amino acids. Drawing the rest from reference TRBV2 and TRBJ2-2, the complete variable domain is EPEVTQTPSHQVTQMGQEVILRCVPISNHLYFYWYRQILGQKVEFLVSFYNNEISEKSEIFDDQFSVERPDGSNFTLKIRSTKLEDSAMYFCASSFVADTGELFFGEGSRLTVL.